This is a list of T cell receptor beta chains from one sample in a study of T cells expressing NK-cell markers. No DNA is given; TCRdb re-called the 5' RACE reads and lists each CDR3 protein once. The listing records hundreds of thousands of distinct CDR3 sequences. Sequencing was carried out using blood T cells: a sorted CD56 or NKG2C T cell subset, CD4+ or CD8+ T cells, or bulk PBMC T cells (not recorded which). These receptors were obtained from a woman aged 18 to 75 in good health. Each CDR3 is given with its conserved first and last residue.

12 TRBJ2-7 TRBV20-1 CSAPSRAYEQYF
15 TRBJ2-7 TRBV6-1 CASATRTSGSYEQYF
14 TRBJ1-1 TRBV28 CASSLSRGNTEAFF
14 TRBJ2-5 TRBV9 CASSPLVSWETQYF
13 TRBJ2-1 TRBV12-3/TRBV12-4 CASSVFEGYEQFF
14 TRBJ2-2 TRBV4-3 CASSQEAGLGELFF
13 TRBJ2-3 TRBV3-1 CASSQARTDTQYF
13 TRBJ2-4 TRBV5-1 CASSQTGANIQYF
13 TRBJ2-7 TRBV7-9 CASSQRGLYEQYF
15 TRBJ2-1 TRBV29-1 CSTSGTPTSYNEQFF
13 TRBJ1-1 TRBV13 CASSLEASTEAFF
15 TRBJ2-7 TRBV6-2/TRBV6-3 CASGPGGAGTYEQYF
16 TRBJ2-7 TRBV7-2 CASSLAPGITAYEQYF
14 TRBJ2-7 TRBV10-2 CASSEQGIGYEQYF
16 TRBJ1-3 TRBV6-5 CASSPGARGSGNTIYF
14 TRBJ2-1 TRBV11-2 CASSALAGFNEQFF
15 TRBJ2-1 TRBV9 CASSVEAYSYNEQFF
15 TRBJ2-3 TRBV6-1 CASRPLGTSTDTQYF
14 TRBJ1-2 TRBV5-1 CASSNFDPVGGYTF